The 12 T cell receptor beta chains presented below share a single source sample, sequenced in a study of regulatory T cells in long-lasting Graves disease. In building TCR beta libraries, iRepertoire HTBI primers were used together with Arm-PCR of CDR3 regions. TCRdb redid the calling of the multiplex PCR reads with MiXCR, one entry per CDR3 protein. The sample has fewer than 400,000 distinct CDR3 sequences, 18% seen once. The time point here: newly diagnosed GD, antithyroid drugs for less than 3 months. PBMC RNA was the source of the TCR library. The source was peripheral blood mononuclear cells (PBMCs), collected at new diagnosis, from a patient treated with antithyroid drugs. The receptors stem from a female donor with Graves disease.

This clonotype showed up just a few times. The chain combines TRBV5-6 with TRBJ1-2, with 8 bases identical to TRBD1. The junction had 2 bases not matched to a gene; V was cut back by 3 bases and J by 1 base. The germline V gene encodes CDR1 SGHDT and CDR2 YYEEEE. The CDR3 runs to 14 residues. The CDR3 nucleotides read TGTGCCAGCAGCTCAGGACAGGGTAACTATGGCTACACCTTC. Protein sequence: CASSSGQGNYGYTF.

This clonotype was counted many times. The chain is built from TRBV30 and TRBJ2-3; the D is unclear. Germline CDR1 GTSNPN, CDR2 SVGIG (reference sequence). The V gene lost 2 bases and the J gene lost 3 bases, with 9 bases spanning the gap. CDR3 length: 13 amino acids. The CDR3 is CAWSRGSTDTQYF. The CDR3 region has the DNA TGTGCCTGGAGTCGTGGATCTACAGATACGCAGTATTTT.

This clonotype was seen a handful of times. A much larger clone differs by one base, so this may be a read error. J is TRBJ2-5 and V is TRBV28; D is perhaps TRBD2 (6 bases). This CDR3 has 16 amino acids. Germline V gene sequence: CDR1 MDHEN, CDR2 SYDVKM. Trimming stripped 10 bases from V and 0 bases from J, with 21 bases between. The CDR3 sequence: CANSRGGELYQETQYF. CDR3 in DNA: TGTGCCAACAGCCGTGGCGGGGAACTGTACCAAGAGACCCAGTACTTC.

The chain links TRBV3-1 to TRBJ2-7, with 10 bases lining up with TRBD2. The CDR3 sequence is 15 residues long. V was pared by 2 bases and J by 3 bases, with 4 bases of the junction left unmatched. The germline V gene encodes CDR1 LGHDT and CDR2 YNNKEL (reference sequence). The CDR3 DNA is TGTGCCAGCAGCCAAAGGCTAGCGGGAGTCTACGAGCAGTACTTC. Translating gives CASSQRLAGVYEQYF.

The chain uses TRBV9 and TRBJ2-2; 9 bases are a match to TRBD2. Germline assignment: CDR1 SGDLS and CDR2 YYNGEE. Unmatched junction bases numbered 10, after V lost 1 base and J lost 3 bases. This CDR3 has 18 amino acids. CDR3 amino acids: CASSVWWRLAADTGELFF. For the CDR3, the DNA is TGTGCCAGCAGCGTATGGTGGAGACTAGCGGCGGACACCGGGGAGCTGTTTTTT.

This clonotype was recorded many times. V is TRBV27 and J is TRBJ2-7; 10 bases are a match to TRBD2. From germline, CDR1 is MNHEY and CDR2 SMNVEV (reference sequence). There are 16 residues in the CDR3. J lost 7 bases, V lost 2 bases, and 11 bases had no gene match. The CDR3 here is CASSLIQREGPGEQYF. Written as DNA, the CDR3 is TGTGCCAGCAGTTTAATCCAGCGGGAGGGCCCGGGTGAGCAGTACTTC.

This clonotype appeared many times. The rearrangement links TRBV5-1 to TRBJ2-1; TRBD2 matches at 8 bases. The CDR3 runs 17 residues. V was pared by 0 bases and J by 3 bases, with 8 bases of the junction left unmatched. Germline lookup yields CDR1 SGHRS and CDR2 YFSETQ. The CDR3 coding sequence is TGCGCCAGCAGCTTGGCCCGAAGCGGGAGCCTCTACAATGAGCAGTTCTTC. It translates to CASSLARSGSLYNEQFF.

This chain uses TRBV30 with TRBJ1-5, with TRBD1 matching 8 bases. The V and J ends lost 3 bases and 5 bases, in that order; junction bases with no gene match: 3. Looked up from germline, CDR1 is GTSNPN and CDR2 is SVGIG (reference sequence). The CDR3 length is 13 residues. CDR3 in amino acids: CAWRAGGDQPQHF. The CDR3 DNA reads TGTGCCTGGAGGGCAGGGGGCGATCAGCCCCAGCATTTT.

The gene calls are TRBV11-2 and TRBJ2-1; TRBD1 matches 8 bases. V lost 8 bases, J lost 4 bases, and 10 bases stayed unmatched. Germline loops: CDR1 SGHAT, CDR2 FQNNGV. The CDR3 has 15 residues. CDR3 protein: CASLDSGQVYNEQFF. The CDR3 DNA sequence: TGTGCCAGCTTAGATTCGGGACAGGTGTACAATGAGCAGTTCTTC.

Many counts were recorded for this clonotype. The V call is TRBV25-1, the J call TRBJ2-2, with 7 bases that match TRBD1. The J segment lost 6 bases and the V segment lost 1 base, leaving 8 bases of the junction unmatched. Germline assignment: CDR1 MGHDK and CDR2 SYGVNS. The CDR3 has 16 amino acids. CDR3 coding DNA: TGTGCCAGCAGTGAATCTAGGGGGCAGGGAGCCGGGGAGCTGTTTTTT. Its translation: CASSESRGQGAGELFF. The complete variable domain, with remaining parts taken from reference TRBV25-1 and TRBJ2-2, reads EADIYQTPRYLVIGTGKKITLECSQTMGHDKMYWYQQDPGMELHLIHYSYGVNSTEKGDLSSESTVSRIRTEHFPLTLESARPSHTSQYLCASSESRGQGAGELFFGEGSRLTVL.

This clonotype has a count of ten or more. The chain recombines TRBV28 with TRBJ1-1, with D perhaps TRBD1 (5 bases). CDR1 MDHEN and CDR2 SYDVKM come from the germline V gene. The CDR3 has 15 amino acids. V was clipped by 5 bases and J by 3 bases, with 16 bases between them. The CDR3, as DNA: TGTGCCAGCAGTCCCGGGGGGGATTGGGACACTGAAGCTTTCTTT. Translation gives CASSPGGDWDTEAFF.

This clonotype was counted many times. The chain has TRBV7-2 and TRBJ2-7; 8 nucleotides align to TRBD1. The germline CDR1 and CDR2 sequences are SGHTA and FQGNSA. The V segment lost 4 bases and the J segment 3 bases; nucleotides outside the gene matches: 2. The CDR3 consists of 13 residues. In DNA form, the CDR3 reads TGTGCCAGCAGCTCCGGGACAGGCTACGAGCAGTACTTC. This sequence encodes CASSSGTGYEQYF. The complete variable domain, with remaining parts taken from reference TRBV7-2 and TRBJ2-7, reads GAGVSQSPSNKVTEKGKDVELRCDPISGHTALYWYRQSLGQGLEFLIYFQGNSAPDKSGLPSDRFSAERTGGSVSTLTIQRTQQEDSAVYLCASSSGTGYEQYFGPGTRLTVT.